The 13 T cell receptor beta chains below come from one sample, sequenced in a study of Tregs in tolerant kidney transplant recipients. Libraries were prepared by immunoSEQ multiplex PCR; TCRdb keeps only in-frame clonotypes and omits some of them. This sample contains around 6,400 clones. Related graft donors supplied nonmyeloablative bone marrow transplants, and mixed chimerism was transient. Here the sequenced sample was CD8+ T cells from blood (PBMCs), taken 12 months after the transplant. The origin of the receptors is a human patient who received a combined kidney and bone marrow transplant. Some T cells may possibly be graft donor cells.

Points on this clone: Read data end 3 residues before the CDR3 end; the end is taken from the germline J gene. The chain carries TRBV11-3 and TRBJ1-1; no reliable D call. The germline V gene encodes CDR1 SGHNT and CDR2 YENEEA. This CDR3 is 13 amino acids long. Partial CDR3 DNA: TGTGCCAGCAGCTTAGGGCCTTACAATGAG. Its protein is CASSLGPYNE. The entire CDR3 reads CASSLGPYNEAFF.

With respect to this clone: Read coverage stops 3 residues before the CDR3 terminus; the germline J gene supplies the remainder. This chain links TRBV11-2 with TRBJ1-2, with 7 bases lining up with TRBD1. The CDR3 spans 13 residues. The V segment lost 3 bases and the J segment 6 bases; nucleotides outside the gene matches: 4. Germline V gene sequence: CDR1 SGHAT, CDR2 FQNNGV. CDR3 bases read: TGTGCCAGCAGCTTTGGAGGGGGCGATGGC. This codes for CASSFGGGDG. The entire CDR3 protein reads CASSFGGGDGYTF.

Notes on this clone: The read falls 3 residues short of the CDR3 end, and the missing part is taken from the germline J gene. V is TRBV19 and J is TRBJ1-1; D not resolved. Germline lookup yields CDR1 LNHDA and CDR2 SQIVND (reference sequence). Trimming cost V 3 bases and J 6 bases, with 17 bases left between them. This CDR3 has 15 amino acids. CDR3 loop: CASSIAATSDPEAFF. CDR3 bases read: TGTGCCAGTAGTATTGCGGCGACTTCCGACCCTGAA.

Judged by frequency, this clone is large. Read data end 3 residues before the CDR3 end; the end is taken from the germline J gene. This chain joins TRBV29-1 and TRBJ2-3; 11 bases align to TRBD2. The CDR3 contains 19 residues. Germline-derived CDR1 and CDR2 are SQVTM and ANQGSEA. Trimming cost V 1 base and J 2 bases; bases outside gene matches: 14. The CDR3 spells CSVEGVVAGGPGTTDTQYF. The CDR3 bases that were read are TGCAGCGTTGAAGGTGTAGTAGCGGGAGGGCCTGGGACCACAGATACG.

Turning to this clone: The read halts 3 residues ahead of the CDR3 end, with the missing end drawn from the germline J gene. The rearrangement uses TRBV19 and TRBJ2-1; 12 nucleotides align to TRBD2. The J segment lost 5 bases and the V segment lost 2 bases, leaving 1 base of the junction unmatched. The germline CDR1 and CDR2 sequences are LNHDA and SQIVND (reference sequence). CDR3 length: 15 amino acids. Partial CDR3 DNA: TGTGCCAGTAGTATACTAGCGGGAGGGGACAATGAG. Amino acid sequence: CASSILAGGDNE. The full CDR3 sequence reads CASSILAGGDNEQFF.

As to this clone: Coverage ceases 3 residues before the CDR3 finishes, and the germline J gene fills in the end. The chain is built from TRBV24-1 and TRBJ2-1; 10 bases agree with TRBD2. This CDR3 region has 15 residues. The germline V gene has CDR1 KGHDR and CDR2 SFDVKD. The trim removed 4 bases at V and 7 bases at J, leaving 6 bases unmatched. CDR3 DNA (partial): TGTGCCACCAGTGAGGCTAGCGGGAGCGAAAATGAG. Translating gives CATSEASGSENE. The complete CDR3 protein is CATSEASGSENEQFF.

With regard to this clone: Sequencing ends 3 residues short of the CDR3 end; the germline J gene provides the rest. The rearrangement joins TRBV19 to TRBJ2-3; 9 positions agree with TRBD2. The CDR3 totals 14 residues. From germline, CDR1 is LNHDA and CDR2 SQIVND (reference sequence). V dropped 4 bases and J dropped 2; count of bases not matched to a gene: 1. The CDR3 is CASSSGRDTDTQYF. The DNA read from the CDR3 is TGTGCCAGTAGTAGCGGGAGGGACACAGATACG.

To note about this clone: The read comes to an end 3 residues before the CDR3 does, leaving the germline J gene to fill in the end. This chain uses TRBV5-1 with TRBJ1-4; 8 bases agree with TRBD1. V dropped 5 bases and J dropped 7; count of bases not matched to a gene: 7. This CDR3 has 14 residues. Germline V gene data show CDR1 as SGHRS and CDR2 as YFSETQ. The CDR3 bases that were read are TGCGCCAGCAGGACTGACAGGGGCATTGAAAAA. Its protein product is CASRTDRGIEK. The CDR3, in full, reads CASRTDRGIEKLFF.

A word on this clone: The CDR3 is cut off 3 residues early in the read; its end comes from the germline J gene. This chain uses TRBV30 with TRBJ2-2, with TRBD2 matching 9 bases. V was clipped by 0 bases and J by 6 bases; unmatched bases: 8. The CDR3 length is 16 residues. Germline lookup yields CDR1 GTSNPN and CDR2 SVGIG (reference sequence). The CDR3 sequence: CAWSVSLAGWAGELFF. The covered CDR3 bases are TGTGCCTGGAGTGTCTCGCTAGCGGGATGGGCCGGGGAG.

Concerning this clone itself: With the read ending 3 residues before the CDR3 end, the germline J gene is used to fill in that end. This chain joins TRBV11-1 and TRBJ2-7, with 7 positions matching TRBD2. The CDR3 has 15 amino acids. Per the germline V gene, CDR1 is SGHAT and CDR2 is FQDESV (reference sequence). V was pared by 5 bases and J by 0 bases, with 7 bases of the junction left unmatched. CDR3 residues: CASSVERDLSYEQYF. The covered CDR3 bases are TGTGCCAGCAGCGTAGAGCGGGACCTCTCCTACGAG.

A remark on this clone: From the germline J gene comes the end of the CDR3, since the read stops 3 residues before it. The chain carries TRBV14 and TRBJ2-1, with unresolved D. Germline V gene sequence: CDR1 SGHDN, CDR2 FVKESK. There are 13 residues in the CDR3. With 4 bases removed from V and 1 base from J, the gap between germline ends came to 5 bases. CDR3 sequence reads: CASSPFSYNEQFF. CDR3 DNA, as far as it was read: TGTGCCAGCAGCCCTTTTTCCTACAATGAG.

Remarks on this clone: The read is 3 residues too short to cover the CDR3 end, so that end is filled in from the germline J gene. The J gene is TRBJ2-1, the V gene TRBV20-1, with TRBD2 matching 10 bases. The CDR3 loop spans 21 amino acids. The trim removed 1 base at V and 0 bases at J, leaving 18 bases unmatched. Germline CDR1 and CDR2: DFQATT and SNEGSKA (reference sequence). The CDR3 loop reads CSARVRVRTSGLPPSYNEQFF. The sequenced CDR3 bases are TGCAGTGCTAGAGTACGGGTCCGGACTAGCGGCCTACCTCCCTCCTACAATGAG.

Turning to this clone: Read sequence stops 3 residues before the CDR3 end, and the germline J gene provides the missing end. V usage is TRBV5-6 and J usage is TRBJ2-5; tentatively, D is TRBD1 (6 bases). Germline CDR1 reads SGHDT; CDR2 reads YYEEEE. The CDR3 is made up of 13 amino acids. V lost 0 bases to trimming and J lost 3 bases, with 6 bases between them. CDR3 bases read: TGTGCCAGCAGCTTGGAGGGGGAAGAGACC. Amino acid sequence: CASSLEGEET. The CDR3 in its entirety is CASSLEGEETQYF. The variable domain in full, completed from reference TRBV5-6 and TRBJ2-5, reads DAGVTQSPTHLIKTRGQQVTLRCSPKSGHDTVSWYQQALGQGPQFIFQYYEEEERQRGNFPDRFSGHQFPNYSSELNVNALLLGDSALYLCASSLEGEETQYFGPGTRLLVL.